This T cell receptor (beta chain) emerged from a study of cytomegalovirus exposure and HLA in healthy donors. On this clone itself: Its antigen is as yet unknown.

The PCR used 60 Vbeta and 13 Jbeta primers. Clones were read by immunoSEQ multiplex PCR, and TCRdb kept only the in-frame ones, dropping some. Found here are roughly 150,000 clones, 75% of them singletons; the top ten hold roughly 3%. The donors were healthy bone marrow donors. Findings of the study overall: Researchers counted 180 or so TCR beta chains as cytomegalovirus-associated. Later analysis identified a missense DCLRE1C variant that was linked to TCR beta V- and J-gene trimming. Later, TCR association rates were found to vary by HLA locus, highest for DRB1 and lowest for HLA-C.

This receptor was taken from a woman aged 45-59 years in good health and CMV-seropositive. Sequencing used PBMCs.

The CDR3 protein is CASSRGYGYTF. DNA of the CDR3: TGTGCCAGCAGTCGGGGCTATGGCTACACCTTC. This chain connects TRBV25-1 to TRBJ1-2; D is uncertain. This CDR3 contains 11 residues. The germline CDR1 and CDR2 sequences are MGHDK and SYGVNS. The ends were cut back, 5 bases at V and 4 bases at J, with 5 bases in the middle.